The 26 T cell receptor beta chains listed next were all sequenced from one sample in a study of T cell responses to AZD1222 COVID-19 vaccine. Only in-frame clones appear in the TCRdb table, and some are missing; sequencing was by immunoSEQ multiplex PCR. The sample has under 150,000 clones; about 92% are singletons. The source material was peripheral blood, sampled 28 days after the second AZD1222 dose. Receptors originate from an adult who received the AZD1222 COVID-19 vaccine.

The chain joins TRBV12-3 or TRBV12-4 to TRBJ1-3; the D is unclear. Trimming removed 3 bases from V and 0 bases from J, with 3 bases in between. There are 13 residues in the CDR3. In DNA, the CDR3 is TGTGCCAGCAGTTTTGGCTCTGGAAACACCATATATTTT. Its protein is CASSFGSGNTIYF.

The chain is built from TRBV24-1 and TRBJ2-1; D is undetermined. Trimming shortened V by 4 bases and J by 5 bases, and 11 bases separated the two germline ends. Germline-derived CDR1 and CDR2 are KGHDR and SFDVKD. CDR3 length equals 14 residues. The CDR3 reads CATSDPTQNNEQFF. CDR3 bases: TGTGCCACCAGTGACCCCACTCAAAACAATGAGCAGTTCTTC.

The gene calls are TRBV9 and TRBJ2-7, with TRBD2 matching over 8 bases. CDR3 size: 14 residues. The V and J ends lost 0 bases and 6 bases, in that order; junction bases with no gene match: 5. Germline CDR1 is SGDLS and CDR2 is YYNGEE. The CDR3 here is CASSVVSGSGEQYF. The CDR3 nucleotides are TGTGCCAGCAGCGTAGTAAGCGGGAGCGGCGAGCAGTACTTC.

The CDR3 DNA follows: TGTGCCAGCAGGACCGGGAGGCGGGAGTCTAACAATGAGCAGTTCTTC. Translating it yields CASRTGRRESNNEQFF. J is TRBJ2-1 and V is TRBV5-4; TRBD2 agrees at 7 bases. CDR1 and CDR2 (germline): SGHNT, YYREEE (reference sequence). The CDR3 runs 16 residues. The junction had 13 bases not matched to a gene; V was cut back by 5 bases and J by 5 bases. The variable domain in full, with the rest retrieved from reference TRBV5-4 and TRBJ2-1, is ETGVTQSPTHLIKTRGQQVTLRCSSQSGHNTVSWYQQALGQGPQFIFQYYREEENGRGNFPPRFSGLQFPNYSSELNVNALELDDSALYLCASRTGRRESNNEQFFGPGTRLTVL.

The genes are TRBV28 and TRBJ2-5, with a weak D call TRBD2 (5 bases). CDR1 MDHEN and CDR2 SYDVKM come from the germline V gene. Trimming took off 2 bases at V and 1 base at J, with 8 bases between the two ends. The length of the CDR3 is 14 residues. The CDR3 region is CASSLTRGQETQYF. In DNA form, the CDR3 reads TGTGCCAGCAGTTTAACACGGGGCCAAGAGACCCAGTACTTC.

The V and J genes are TRBV6-5 and TRBJ2-7; D is possibly TRBD1 or TRBD2 (5 bases each). The CDR3 covers 15 residues. Deletions cut 4 bases from V and 1 base from J, with 14 bases between. CDR1 and CDR2 from the germline V gene are MNHEY and SVGAGI. Written as DNA, the CDR3 is TGTGCCAGCAGTTCTACCGGGACGGCTTCCTACGAGCAGTACTTC. This encodes CASSSTGTASYEQYF.

The chain combines TRBV7-9 with TRBJ2-5; a weak D match, TRBD2 (6 bases). V was clipped by 5 bases and J by 5 bases, with 18 bases between them. This CDR3 comprises 15 residues. The germline V gene encodes CDR1 SEHNR and CDR2 FQNEAQ (reference sequence). The chain's CDR3 is CASSPRDRGSETQYF. Written as DNA, the CDR3 is TGTGCCAGCAGCCCGCGGGACCGAGGTTCGGAGACCCAGTACTTC.

V and J are TRBV6-6 and TRBJ1-4; D gene uncertain. V was clipped by 0 bases and J by 3 bases, with 11 bases between them. The CDR3 totals 16 residues. Germline V gene data show CDR1 as MNHNY and CDR2 as SVGAGI (reference sequence). In nucleotides, the CDR3 is TGTGCCAGCAGTTACTCGGCCAGGACCCCTAATGAAAAACTGTTTTTT. Its protein is CASSYSARTPNEKLFF.

The V gene is TRBV4-2, the J gene TRBJ1-2; TRBD1 might be the D (6 bases). Germline values: CDR1 LGHNA, CDR2 YNFKEQ. The CDR3 consists of 15 residues. The ends were cut back, 0 bases at V and 5 bases at J, with 13 bases in the middle. The CDR3 sequence: CASSQDTAGAYGYTF. DNA of the CDR3: TGTGCCAGCAGCCAAGATACGGCGGGGGCATATGGCTACACCTTC.

V and J are TRBV6-5 and TRBJ1-5, with TRBD1 as a possible D gene (6 bases). V lost 4 bases, J lost 7 bases, and 11 bases lay in between. The germline gives CDR1 MNHEY, CDR2 SVGAGI. CDR3 length: 13 residues. The CDR3, as DNA: TGTGCCAGCAGTTTTGGGGGCGCGCAGCCCCAGCATTTT. Its translation: CASSFGGAQPQHF.

The chain recombines TRBV28 with TRBJ1-5; 8 positions match TRBD1. V shed 5 bases and J 4 bases; nucleotides not matched to a gene: 7. Germline loops: CDR1 MDHEN, CDR2 SYDVKM. This CDR3 is built from 15 residues. The CDR3 DNA is TGTGCCAGCAGTCCCGGGACAGGAAGAAATCAGCCCCAGCATTTT. This encodes CASSPGTGRNQPQHF. Filled out from reference TRBV28 and TRBJ1-5, the complete variable domain reads DVKVTQSSRYLVKRTGEKVFLECVQDMDHENMFWYRQDPGLGLRLIYFSYDVKMKEKGDIPEGYSVSREKKERFSLILESASTNQTSMYLCASSPGTGRNQPQHFGDGTRLSIL.

The chain's CDR3 is CASSLEGTEQFF. The CDR3 DNA is TGCGCCAGCAGCTTGGAGGGCACTGAGCAGTTCTTC. The V call is TRBV5-1, the J call TRBJ2-1; no definite D call. The CDR3 consists of 12 residues. Per the germline V gene, CDR1 is SGHRS and CDR2 is YFSETQ. Trimming cost V 0 bases and J 9 bases, with 7 bases left between them.

The rearrangement links TRBV6-5 to TRBJ1-1; D remains ambiguous. V was trimmed by 7 bases and J by 4 bases, leaving 7 bases between them. Germline V gives CDR1 MNHEY, CDR2 SVGAGI. This CDR3 region has 11 residues. CDR3 sequence: CASTETTEAFF. CDR3 bases: TGTGCCAGCACAGAGACCACTGAAGCTTTCTTT.

The chain carries TRBV30 and TRBJ1-1; perhaps TRBD1 as D (6 bases). V was clipped by 2 bases and J by 0 bases, with 19 bases between them. There are 17 residues in the CDR3. CDR1 GTSNPN and CDR2 SVGIG come from the germline V gene (reference sequence). The CDR3 protein is CAWSTPWRGDMNTEAFF. Here the CDR3 DNA reads TGTGCCTGGAGTACTCCGTGGAGGGGGGACATGAACACTGAAGCTTTCTTT.

The chain links TRBV4-1 to TRBJ1-5, with 7 bases aligning to TRBD1. The CDR3 totals 15 residues. Germline loops: CDR1 MGHRA, CDR2 YSYEKL. J was trimmed by 4 bases and V by 3 bases; bases with no gene match: 6. Written as DNA, the CDR3 is TGCGCCAGCAGCCAGAGCCCGGGACAGAATCAGCCCCAGCATTTT. Translating gives CASSQSPGQNQPQHF.

The chain couples TRBV28 to TRBJ1-3; D uncertain. The ends were cut back, 6 bases at V and 0 bases at J, with 9 bases in the middle. This CDR3 contains 14 residues. CDR1 and CDR2 (germline): MDHEN, SYDVKM. The chain's CDR3 is CASRTGFSGNTIYF. The CDR3, as DNA: TGTGCCAGCAGAACTGGATTCTCTGGAAACACCATATATTTT.

V usage is TRBV18 and J usage is TRBJ1-1; possible D gene TRBD1, 5 bases. Germline CDR1 is KGHSH and CDR2 is LQKENI. Trimming pared 8 bases from V and 0 bases from J, leaving 13 bases between. The CDR3 loop spans 14 amino acids. The CDR3 DNA follows: TGTGCCAGCAAACCGACAGAATTGAACACTGAAGCTTTCTTT. Residues: CASKPTELNTEAFF.

The rearrangement uses TRBV3-1 (or the pseudogene TRBV3-2) and TRBJ1-6; no clear D gene. V lost 0 bases and J 10 bases, leaving 4 bases between the germline ends. This CDR3 is built from 12 residues. CDR1 and CDR2 (germline): LGHDT, YNNKEL (reference sequence). The CDR3 DNA follows: TGTGCCAGCAGCCAAGAAGCCTCACCCCTCCACTTT. It specifies CASSQEASPLHF.

J is TRBJ1-1 and V is TRBV2; D unresolved. This CDR3 has 14 amino acids. The germline V gene has CDR1 SNHLY and CDR2 FYNNEI. Trimming shortened V by 8 bases and J by 3 bases, and 16 bases separated the two germline ends. The CDR3 sequence: CASGNSRAYTEAFF. The DNA of the CDR3 is TGTGCCAGCGGCAACTCACGGGCCTACACTGAAGCTTTCTTT.

The rearrangement links TRBV4-2 to TRBJ1-5; no clear D. Germline V gene lookup returns CDR1 LGHNA and CDR2 YNFKEQ. The V and J ends lost 0 bases and 6 bases respectively, with 9 bases between them. The CDR3 is 14 amino acids. CDR3 DNA sequence: TGTGCCAGCAGCCAAGATGTGAAAACTCAGCCCCAGCATTTT. Translation gives CASSQDVKTQPQHF.

The V and J genes are TRBV19 and TRBJ1-3; D gene unclear. V was trimmed by 5 bases and J by 0 bases, leaving 14 bases between them. This CDR3 contains 16 residues. In germline, CDR1 is LNHDA, CDR2 SQIVND (reference sequence). The CDR3 nucleotides are TGTGCCAGTAGTTTGCACACTGGAACCTCTGGAAACACCATATATTTT. The encoded protein is CASSLHTGTSGNTIYF.

V and J are TRBV7-2 and TRBJ2-2, with 9 positions matching TRBD1. Germline V gene sequence: CDR1 SGHTA, CDR2 FQGNSA. Germline trimming cut 5 bases from V and 4 bases from J; bases unmatched to any gene: 8. This CDR3 contains 16 residues. CDR3 sequence: CASSPRTGAGTGELFF. Written as DNA, the CDR3 is TGTGCCAGCAGCCCCCGGACAGGGGCGGGCACCGGGGAGCTGTTTTTT.

The gene calls are TRBV7-9 and TRBJ1-3; no firm D call. The CDR3 totals 15 residues. CDR1 SEHNR and CDR2 FQNEAQ come from the germline V gene (reference sequence). The V end was cut by 5 bases, the J end by 1 base, with 12 bases between. CDR3 bases: TGTGCCAGCAGCCCCACGGGAGCGTCTGGAAACACCATATATTTT. It yields the protein CASSPTGASGNTIYF.

CDR3 protein: CASSVASTPSTEAFF. As DNA, the CDR3 is TGTGCCAGCAGCGTAGCCTCGACCCCTAGCACTGAAGCTTTCTTT. The chain couples TRBV9 to TRBJ1-1; D is undetermined. V lost 0 bases to trimming and J lost 4 bases, with 13 bases between them. CDR1 and CDR2 from the germline V gene are SGDLS and YYNGEE. The CDR3 is 15 residues long.

The chain carries TRBV5-1 and TRBJ2-3, with 11 bases lining up with TRBD2. CDR1 is SGHRS, CDR2 YFSETQ, per germline. The V gene end was trimmed by 0 bases and the J gene end by 3 bases; junction bases not matched to a gene: 3. The CDR3 is 16 residues long. CDR3 residues: CASSLVSGRDTDTQYF. CDR3 in DNA: TGCGCCAGCAGCTTGGTTAGCGGGAGGGATACAGATACGCAGTATTTT. Full variable domain (outside the CDR3, taken from reference TRBV5-1 and TRBJ2-3): KAGVTQTPRYLIKTRGQQVTLSCSPISGHRSVSWYQQTPGQGLQFLFEYFSETQRNKGNFPGRFSGRQFSNSRSEMNVSTLELGDSALYLCASSLVSGRDTDTQYFGPGTRLTVL.

This chain joins TRBV28 and TRBJ1-2, with TRBD1 matching 8 bases. Germline CDR1 reads MDHEN; CDR2 reads SYDVKM. This CDR3 region has 14 residues. Trimming removed 6 bases from V and 3 bases from J; junction bases left unmatched: 6. CDR3 DNA sequence: TGTGCCAGCAGGGGGGGACAGGAAGACTATGGCTACACCTTC. Its protein is CASRGGQEDYGYTF.